This T cell receptor (beta chain) was captured by sequencing in a study of T-cell reconstitution after alpha-beta-depleted transplantation in children listed by TCRdb under 2016. In terms of the full investigation: The study quantitatively tracked T-cell immune reconstitution after TCRalphabeta/CD19-depleted allogeneic hematopoietic cell transplantation in children using TCR repertoire profiling.

This clonotype has at least ten counts. Its antigen is unknown. Per-base qualities were not stored, and no clone one base away is much larger. The library was built by means of PCR. Sequencer: Illumina HiSeq 2500. TCR library preparation used molecular barcoding, with unique molecular identifiers applied to normalize quantification of the TCRbeta repertoire. In-frame beta chains were kept once TCRdb had trimmed the public reads at Q25 with fastp and called clones with MiXCR. When rows share a CDR3 protein, they turn into one entry using the most common DNA and genes. For this sample the table gives over 85,000 distinct CDR3 sequences, of which 10% to 13% were detected only once. Around 8.2% of the sample rests with the top ten. The V and J ends are trimmed by 6 bases and 0 bases, leaving 17 bases between them. For CDR1 and CDR2, the germline V gene lists ENHRY and SYGVKD. Including the terminal cysteine and phenylalanine, the CDR3 comprises 16 residues. Just CDR3 DNA is preserved here, 48 bases in frame from base 1.

This sample comprised PBMCs from the stem cell graft donor, obtained from the stem cell graft. Recombination connected TRBV10-3 to TRBJ1-1; a tentative D call is TRBD1 (6 bases match). This receptor was obtained from a human donor who donated a stem cell graft to a child with acute lymphoblastic leukemia. This receptor has the CDR3 CAISQRQVSMNTEAFF. The nucleotide sequence reads TGTGCCATCAGCCAGAGACAGGTCTCCATGAACACTGAAGCTTTCTTT.